What follows describes a single TCR beta chain. Its specificity is unknown. Pooled in the analysis were second doses at about 4 or about 12 weeks. This sample was included in a study of T cell responses to AZD1222 COVID-19 vaccine. Study-wide results and limits: When two AZD1222 doses had been given, Spike-specific TCR breadth and depth rose. At study baseline, merely more than 5 AZD1222 recipients were seropositive.

Profiled with immunoSEQ multiplex PCR; TCRdb holds only in-frame clones, not every one. The sample records 140,000 or so clones, 85% to 90% being singletons. The CDR3 is made up of 15 amino acids. V was pared by 3 bases and J by 10 bases, with 14 bases of the junction left unmatched. The germline CDR1 and CDR2 sequences are SGHAT and FQNNGV. This receptor was identified in an adult who received the AZD1222 COVID-19 vaccine. The V call is TRBV11-2, the J call TRBJ1-1, with 7 bases identical to TRBD1. Here the sequenced sample was peripheral blood, taken 28 days after the second AZD1222 dose. This CDR3 reads CASSFPKTGADGAFF. For the CDR3, the DNA is TGTGCCAGCAGCTTTCCCAAAACAGGGGCCGACGGAGCTTTCTTT.